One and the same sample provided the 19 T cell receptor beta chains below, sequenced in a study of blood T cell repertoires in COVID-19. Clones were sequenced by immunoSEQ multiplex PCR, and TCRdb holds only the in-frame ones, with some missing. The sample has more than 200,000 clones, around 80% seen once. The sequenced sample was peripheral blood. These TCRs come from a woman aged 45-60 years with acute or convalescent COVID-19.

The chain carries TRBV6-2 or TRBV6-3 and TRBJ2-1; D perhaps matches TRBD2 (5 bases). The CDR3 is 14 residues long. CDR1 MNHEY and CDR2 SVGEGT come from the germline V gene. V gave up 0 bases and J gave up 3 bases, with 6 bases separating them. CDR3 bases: TGTGCCAGCAGTTACTCGACTATCTACAATGAGCAGTTCTTC. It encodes CASSYSTIYNEQFF.

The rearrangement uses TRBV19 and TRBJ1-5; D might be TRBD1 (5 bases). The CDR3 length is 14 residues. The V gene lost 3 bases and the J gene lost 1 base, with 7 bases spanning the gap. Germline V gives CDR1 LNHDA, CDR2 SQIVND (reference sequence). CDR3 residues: CASSMGRSNQPQHF. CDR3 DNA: TGTGCCAGTAGTATGGGGCGGAGCAATCAGCCCCAGCATTTT.

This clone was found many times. CDR3 bases: TGTGCCAGCAGTTCCAACATGGACTATGGCTACACCTTC. It encodes CASSSNMDYGYTF. The V and J genes are TRBV12-3 or TRBV12-4 and TRBJ1-2; D remains unclear. This CDR3 is built from 13 residues. V was clipped by 4 bases and J by 3 bases, with 9 bases between them.

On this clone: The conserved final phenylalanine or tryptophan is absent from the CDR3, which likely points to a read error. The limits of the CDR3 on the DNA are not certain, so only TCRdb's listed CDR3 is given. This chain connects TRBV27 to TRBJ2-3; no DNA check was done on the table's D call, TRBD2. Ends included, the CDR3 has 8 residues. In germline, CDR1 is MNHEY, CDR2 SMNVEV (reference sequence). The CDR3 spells CASSYLGI.

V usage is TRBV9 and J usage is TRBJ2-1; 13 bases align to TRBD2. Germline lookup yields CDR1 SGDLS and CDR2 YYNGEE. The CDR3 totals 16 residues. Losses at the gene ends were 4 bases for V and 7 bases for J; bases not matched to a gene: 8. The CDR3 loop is CASSPRTSGSHNEQFF. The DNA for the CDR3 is TGTGCCAGCAGCCCTAGGACTAGCGGGAGCCATAATGAGCAGTTCTTC. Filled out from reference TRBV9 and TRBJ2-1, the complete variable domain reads DSGVTQTPKHLITATGQRVTLRCSPRSGDLSVYWYQQSLDQGLQFLIQYYNGEERAKGNILERFSAQQFPDLHSELNLSSLELGDSALYFCASSPRTSGSHNEQFFGPGTRLTVL.

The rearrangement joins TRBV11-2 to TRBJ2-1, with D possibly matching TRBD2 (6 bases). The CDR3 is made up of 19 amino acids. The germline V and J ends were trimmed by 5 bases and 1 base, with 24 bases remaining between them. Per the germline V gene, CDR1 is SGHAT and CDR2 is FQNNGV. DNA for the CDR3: TGTGCCAGCAGCCTACCTACCGGGACTCGCATAAATTCCTACAATGAGCAGTTCTTC. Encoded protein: CASSLPTGTRINSYNEQFF.

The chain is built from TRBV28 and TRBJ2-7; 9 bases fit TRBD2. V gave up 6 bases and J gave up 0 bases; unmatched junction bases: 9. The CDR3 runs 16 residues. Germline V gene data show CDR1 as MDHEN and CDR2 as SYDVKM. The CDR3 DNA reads TGTGCCAGCAGCCTACTGGGCGGGGGGGGCTCCTACGAGCAGTACTTC. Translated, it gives CASSLLGGGGSYEQYF. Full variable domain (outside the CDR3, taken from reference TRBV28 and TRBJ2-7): DVKVTQSSRYLVKRTGEKVFLECVQDMDHENMFWYRQDPGLGLRLIYFSYDVKMKEKGDIPEGYSVSREKKERFSLILESASTNQTSMYLCASSLLGGGGSYEQYFGPGTRLTVT.

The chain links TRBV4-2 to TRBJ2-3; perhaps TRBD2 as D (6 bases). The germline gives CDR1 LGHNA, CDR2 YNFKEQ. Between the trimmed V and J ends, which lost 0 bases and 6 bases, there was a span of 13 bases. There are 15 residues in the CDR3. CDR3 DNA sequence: TGTGCCAGCAGCCAAGATTCGGGGGAACGGGATACGCAGTATTTT. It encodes CASSQDSGERDTQYF.

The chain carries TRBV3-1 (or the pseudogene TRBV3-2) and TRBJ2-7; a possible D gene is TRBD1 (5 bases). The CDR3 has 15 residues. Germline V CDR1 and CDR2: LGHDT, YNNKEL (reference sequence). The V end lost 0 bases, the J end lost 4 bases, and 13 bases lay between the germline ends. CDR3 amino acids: CASSQELSRVYEQYF. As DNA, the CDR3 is TGTGCCAGCAGCCAAGAACTATCCAGGGTTTACGAGCAGTACTTC.

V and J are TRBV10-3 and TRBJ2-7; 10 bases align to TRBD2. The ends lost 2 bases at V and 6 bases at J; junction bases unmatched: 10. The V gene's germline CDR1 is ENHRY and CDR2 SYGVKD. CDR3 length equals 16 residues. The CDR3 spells CAISEGIGLAGAEQYF. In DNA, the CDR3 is TGTGCCATCAGTGAGGGGATAGGGCTAGCGGGAGCCGAGCAGTACTTC.

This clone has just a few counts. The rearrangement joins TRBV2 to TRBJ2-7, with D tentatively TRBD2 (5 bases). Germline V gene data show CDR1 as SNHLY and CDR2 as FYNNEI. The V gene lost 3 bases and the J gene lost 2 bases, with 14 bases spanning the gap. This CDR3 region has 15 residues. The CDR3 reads CASSDRAETPYEQYF. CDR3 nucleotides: TGTGCCAGCAGTGATCGAGCGGAAACCCCCTACGAGCAGTACTTC.

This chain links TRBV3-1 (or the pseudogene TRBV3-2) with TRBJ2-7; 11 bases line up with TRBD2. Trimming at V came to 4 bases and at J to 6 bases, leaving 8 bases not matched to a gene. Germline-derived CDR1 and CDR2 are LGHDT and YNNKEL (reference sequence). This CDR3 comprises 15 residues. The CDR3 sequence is CASSPLAGGPGEQYF. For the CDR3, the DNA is TGTGCCAGCAGCCCCCTAGCGGGAGGCCCTGGCGAGCAGTACTTC.

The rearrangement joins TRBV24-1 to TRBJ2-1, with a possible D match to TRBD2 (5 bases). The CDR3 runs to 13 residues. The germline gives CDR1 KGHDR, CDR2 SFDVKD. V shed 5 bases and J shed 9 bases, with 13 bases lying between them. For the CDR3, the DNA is TGTGCCACCAGTGTTGCGGGCCGGACTGAGCAGTTCTTC. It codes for CATSVAGRTEQFF.

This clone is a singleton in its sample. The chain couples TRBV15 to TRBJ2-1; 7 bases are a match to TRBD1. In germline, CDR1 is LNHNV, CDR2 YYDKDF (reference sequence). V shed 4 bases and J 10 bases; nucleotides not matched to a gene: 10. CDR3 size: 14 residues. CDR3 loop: CATSNTGEGGEQFF. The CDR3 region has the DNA TGTGCCACCAGCAATACGGGTGAAGGGGGCGAGCAGTTCTTC. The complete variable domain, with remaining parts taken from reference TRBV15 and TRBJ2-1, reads DAMVIQNPRYQVTQFGKPVTLSCSQTLNHNVMYWYQQKSSQAPKLLFHYYDKDFNNEADTPDNFQSRRPNTSFCFLDIRSPGLGDTAMYLCATSNTGEGGEQFFGPGTRLTVL.

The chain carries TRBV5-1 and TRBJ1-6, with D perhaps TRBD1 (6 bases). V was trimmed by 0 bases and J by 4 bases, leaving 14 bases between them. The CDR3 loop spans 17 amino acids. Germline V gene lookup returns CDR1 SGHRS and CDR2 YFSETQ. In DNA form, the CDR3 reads TGCGCCAGCAGCTTGGAAGGGGGTGAGGGGTATAATTCACCCCTCCACTTT. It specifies CASSLEGGEGYNSPLHF.

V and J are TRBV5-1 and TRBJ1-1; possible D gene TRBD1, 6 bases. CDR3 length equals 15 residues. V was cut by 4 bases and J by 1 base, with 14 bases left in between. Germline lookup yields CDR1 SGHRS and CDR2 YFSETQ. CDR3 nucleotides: TGCGCCAGCAGCACTCAGACAGGTCAGAACACTGAAGCTTTCTTT. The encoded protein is CASSTQTGQNTEAFF.

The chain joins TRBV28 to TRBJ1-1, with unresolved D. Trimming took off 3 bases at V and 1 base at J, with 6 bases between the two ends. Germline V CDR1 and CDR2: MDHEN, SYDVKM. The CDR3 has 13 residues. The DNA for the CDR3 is TGTGCCAGCAGTTTCGAGAGGAACACTGAAGCTTTCTTT. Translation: CASSFERNTEAFF.

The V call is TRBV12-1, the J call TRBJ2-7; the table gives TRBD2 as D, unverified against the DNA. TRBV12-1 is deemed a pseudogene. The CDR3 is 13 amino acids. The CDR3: CASSLVLFREQYF. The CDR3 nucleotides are TGTGCCAGCAGCCTGGTCCTTTTCCGGGAGCAGTACTTC.

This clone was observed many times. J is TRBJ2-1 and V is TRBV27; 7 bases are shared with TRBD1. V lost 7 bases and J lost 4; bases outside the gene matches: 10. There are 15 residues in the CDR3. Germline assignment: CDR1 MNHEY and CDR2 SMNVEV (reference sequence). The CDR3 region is CASIPRDSPYNEQFF. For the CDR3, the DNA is TGTGCCAGCATTCCCCGGGACAGCCCATACAATGAGCAGTTCTTC.